The 32 T cell receptor beta chains presented below share a single source sample, sequenced in a study of CD4+ T cells in melanoma. The data were produced by immunoSEQ multiplex PCR, yet TCRdb's version contains in-frame clones alone and is incomplete. The sample has 11,000 to 15,000 clones; 63% are singletons. The specimen sequenced was cells from a culture (not recorded whether cultured in vitro). Every receptor here comes from a human donor with melanoma.

This chain joins TRBV29-1 and TRBJ2-1; a weak D match, TRBD1 (6 bases). The CDR3 totals 14 residues. Germline CDR1 is SQVTM and CDR2 is ANQGSEA. Trimming removed 7 bases at V and 2 bases at J, with 15 bases between. The CDR3 reads CSAETGITYNEQFF. The CDR3, as DNA: TGCAGCGCCGAAACAGGGATTACCTACAATGAGCAGTTCTTC.

The J gene is TRBJ2-7, the V gene TRBV7-2; 8 nucleotides match TRBD1. Trimming took 5 bases from V and 2 from J; bases not matched to a gene: 2. This CDR3 is built from 13 residues. Germline V gene sequence: CDR1 SGHTA, CDR2 FQGNSA. The CDR3 DNA is TGTGCCAGCAGCGTGGGACAGGCCTACGAGCAGTACTTC. This translates into CASSVGQAYEQYF.

This clone was seen once. The gene calls are TRBV7-9 and TRBJ1-4; no reliable D call. The germline V gene has CDR1 SEHNR and CDR2 FQNEAQ (reference sequence). V was shortened by 5 bases and J by 7 bases, with 20 bases between the two germline ends. The CDR3 sequence is 16 residues long. The CDR3 nucleotides read TGTGCCAGCAGCCCCGCGTTGGGTCTTAATTTTGAAAAACTGTTTTTT. Residues: CASSPALGLNFEKLFF.

The rearrangement joins TRBV2 to TRBJ2-5, with D possibly being TRBD1 (5 bases). The germline gives CDR1 SNHLY, CDR2 FYNNEI. V lost 8 bases and J 0 bases, leaving 7 bases between the germline ends. The CDR3 is 12 amino acids. CDR3 protein: CASEGDQETQYF. The CDR3 region has the DNA TGTGCCAGCGAAGGGGACCAAGAGACCCAGTACTTC. Full variable domain (missing parts from reference TRBV2 and TRBJ2-5): EPEVTQTPSHQVTQMGQEVILRCVPISNHLYFYWYRQILGQKVEFLVSFYNNEISEKSEIFDDQFSVERPDGSNFTLKIRSTKLEDSAMYFCASEGDQETQYFGPGTRLLVL.

V gene TRBV5-1 combines with J gene TRBJ2-1; 9 bases line up with TRBD2. With 4 bases clipped from V and 7 bases from J, the junction kept 12 bases outside the gene matches. This CDR3 contains 16 residues. Germline V gene lookup returns CDR1 SGHRS and CDR2 YFSETQ. The CDR3 sequence: CASSLIAGAAINEQFF. DNA for the CDR3: TGCGCCAGCAGCCTTATAGCGGGGGCCGCTATAAATGAGCAGTTCTTC.

This chain uses TRBV15 with TRBJ1-6; D unresolved. V was clipped by 0 bases and J by 8 bases, with 17 bases between them. Germline-derived CDR1 and CDR2 are LNHNV and YYDKDF (reference sequence). CDR3 length: 17 amino acids. The CDR3 region has the DNA TGTGCCACCAGCAGAGAATCCCCCGGAAACCGTTATTCACCCCTCCACTTT. Its translation is CATSRESPGNRYSPLHF.

The V gene is TRBV5-1, the J gene TRBJ2-7; 8 nucleotides agree with TRBD1. The CDR3 length is 18 residues. Trimming removed 4 bases from V and 6 bases from J; junction bases left unmatched: 21. Germline V gene lookup returns CDR1 SGHRS and CDR2 YFSETQ. The CDR3 bases are TGCGCCAGCAGCAGCCCGGGGCAGGGGGCTAAACTGACTCGCGAGCAGTACTTC. It translates to CASSSPGQGAKLTREQYF.

This clone showed up just a few times. The CDR3 DNA follows: TGTGCCAGCAGCTACAGGGATAGTGAGCAGTTCTTC. Amino acids: CASSYRDSEQFF. The J gene is TRBJ2-1, the V gene TRBV7-6; possible D gene TRBD1, 6 bases. The CDR3 extends over 12 amino acids. Looked up from germline, CDR1 is SGHVS and CDR2 is FNYEAQ. Trimming removed 4 bases at V and 9 bases at J, with 10 bases between.

Only a few counts were recorded for this clone. The genes are TRBV18 and TRBJ2-5; either TRBD1 or TRBD2 may fit D (6 bases each). The CDR3 is 15 residues long. V lost 6 bases and J lost 6, with 20 bases in between. Germline CDR1 and CDR2: KGHSH and LQKENI. The CDR3 coding sequence is TGTGCCAGCTCGGATAGGAGGGGGGCCGTAAAGACCCAGTACTTC. Protein product: CASSDRRGAVKTQYF.

The V and J genes are TRBV7-9 and TRBJ1-3, with D hard to call. This CDR3 has 13 amino acids. CDR1 and CDR2 (germline): SEHNR, FQNEAQ (reference sequence). With 1 base removed from V and 0 bases from J, the gap between germline ends came to 1 base. The CDR3 is CASSLVSGNTIYF. The CDR3 DNA reads TGTGCCAGCAGCTTAGTCTCTGGAAACACCATATATTTT.

The chain recombines TRBV6-5 with TRBJ1-1, with D possibly being TRBD1 (5 bases). V was shortened by 5 bases and J by 6 bases, with 16 bases between the two germline ends. The CDR3 runs to 14 residues. Looked up from germline, CDR1 is MNHEY and CDR2 is SVGAGI. CDR3 DNA sequence: TGTGCCAGCAGTGAAGTTAGGGGCACCTCTGAAGCTTTCTTT. Translation gives CASSEVRGTSEAFF.

The chain carries TRBV5-1 and TRBJ2-3, with 11 bases that match TRBD2. J lost 1 base, V lost 5 bases, and 3 bases had no gene match. CDR1 SGHRS and CDR2 YFSETQ come from the germline V gene. CDR3 length: 15 residues. CDR3 DNA: TGCGCCAGCAGATATAGCGGGGGGGGCACAGATACGCAGTATTTT. Translation gives CASRYSGGGTDTQYF.

The chain combines TRBV6-4 with TRBJ2-3; 7 nucleotides match TRBD2. Looked up from germline, CDR1 is MRHNA and CDR2 is SNTAGT. J lost 2 bases, V lost 2 bases, and 16 bases had no gene match. The CDR3 has 19 residues. CDR3 DNA sequence: TGTGCCAGCAGTGACCCACAGAGAACGAGCGGGATGCCCACAGATACGCAGTATTTT. It codes for CASSDPQRTSGMPTDTQYF.

The chain recombines TRBV2 with TRBJ1-2, with 8 bases matching TRBD1. CDR1 and CDR2 (germline): SNHLY, FYNNEI. This CDR3 has 14 amino acids. J gave up 6 bases and V 8 bases, and 11 bases lay outside the gene matches. The CDR3 protein is CASRRTGLSHGYTF. The CDR3 DNA reads as TGTGCCAGCCGTCGGACAGGGCTTTCCCATGGCTACACCTTC.

V and J are TRBV6-6 and TRBJ2-7; 8 nucleotides line up with TRBD1. Per germline, CDR1 MNHNY and CDR2 SVGAGI (reference sequence). The CDR3 runs to 14 residues. J gave up 2 bases and V 6 bases, and 6 bases lay outside the gene matches. CDR3 DNA sequence: TGTGCCAGCAGAATCGGACAGGGCGCCTACGAGCAGTACTTC. It translates to CASRIGQGAYEQYF.

This clone was seen a few times. This chain uses TRBV5-1 with TRBJ1-2; D not resolved. With 5 bases removed from V and 6 bases from J, the gap between germline ends came to 14 bases. Germline CDR1 and CDR2: SGHRS and YFSETQ. The length of the CDR3 is 13 residues. Here the CDR3 reads CASRRGDVDGYTF. CDR3 coding DNA: TGCGCCAGCAGGCGGGGTGACGTCGATGGCTACACCTTC.

This rearrangement joins TRBV19 to TRBJ1-5; D is possibly TRBD1 (5 bases). Germline lookup yields CDR1 LNHDA and CDR2 SQIVND (reference sequence). The CDR3 consists of 14 residues. Between the trimmed V and J ends, which lost 7 bases and 1 base, there was a span of 11 bases. The CDR3 here is CASTLRGSNQPQHF. CDR3 DNA: TGTGCCAGTACCCTGAGGGGAAGCAATCAGCCCCAGCATTTT.

A single count supports this clone. The rearrangement links TRBV4-2 to TRBJ2-2, with D unclear. Germline loops: CDR1 LGHNA, CDR2 YNFKEQ. CDR3 length: 14 residues. V was trimmed by 5 bases and J by 6 bases, leaving 13 bases between them. For the CDR3, the DNA is TGTGCCAGCAGCTTGGCGGTGGCGGCCGGGGAGCTGTTTTTT. It is translated as CASSLAVAAGELFF.

This clone was recorded only once. This sequence joins TRBV6-1 and TRBJ1-2; no definite D call. Germline values: CDR1 MNHNS, CDR2 SASEGT. The CDR3 has 12 residues. The V gene lost 6 bases and the J gene lost 8 bases, with 13 bases spanning the gap. DNA of the CDR3: TGTGCCAGCAGCCAAACGTATTCGGGCTACACCTTC. It is translated as CASSQTYSGYTF.

The chain links TRBV7-2 to TRBJ1-2, with 7 bases aligning to TRBD1. This CDR3 spans 15 amino acids. V gave up 5 bases and J gave up 4 bases; unmatched junction bases: 10. Per the germline V gene, CDR1 is SGHTA and CDR2 is FQGNSA. The CDR3 DNA follows: TGTGCCAGCAGCCTTGTTCCAGGGGGAAGCTATGGCTACACCTTC. Amino acids: CASSLVPGGSYGYTF.

V usage is TRBV15 and J usage is TRBJ1-1, with D possibly being TRBD1 (5 bases). V lost 1 base and J lost 9, with 9 bases in between. The germline CDR1 and CDR2 sequences are LNHNV and YYDKDF (reference sequence). CDR3 length: 12 amino acids. CDR3 sequence: CATSRVPGQAFF. The CDR3 DNA sequence: TGTGCCACCAGCAGAGTCCCGGGGCAAGCTTTCTTT.

Here the CDR3 reads CASSQGTGKSGANVLTF. The CDR3 nucleotides are TGTGCCAGCAGCCAAGGCACAGGGAAATCTGGGGCCAACGTCCTGACTTTC. The V call is TRBV4-2, the J call TRBJ2-6, with D tentatively TRBD1 (6 bases). Trimming stripped 1 base from V and 1 base from J, with 11 bases between. CDR3 length equals 17 residues. Germline CDR1 and CDR2: LGHNA and YNFKEQ.

V and J are TRBV4-2 and TRBJ1-1; unclear D gene. Germline-derived CDR1 and CDR2 are LGHNA and YNFKEQ. The length of the CDR3 is 20 residues. Trimming removed 4 bases at V and 2 bases at J, with 29 bases between. This chain's CDR3 is CASSRSLQEIGYYRNTEAFF. CDR3 DNA: TGTGCCAGCAGCCGGAGCCTTCAGGAAATAGGTTATTATCGCAACACTGAAGCTTTCTTT.

The chain joins TRBV27 to TRBJ2-7; 7 bases are a match to TRBD1. The CDR3 is made up of 15 amino acids. With V trimmed by 5 bases and J by 4 bases, 11 bases remained unmatched. Germline values: CDR1 MNHEY, CDR2 SMNVEV (reference sequence). In DNA form, the CDR3 reads TGTGCCAGCAGTCCAAGTTACAGGGGATATTACGAGCAGTACTTC. It specifies CASSPSYRGYYEQYF.

This clone was counted between two and nine times. The chain uses TRBV5-1 and TRBJ1-1, with TRBD1 as a possible D gene (5 bases). The germline V and J ends were trimmed by 4 bases and 2 bases, with 12 bases remaining between them. This CDR3 spans 14 amino acids. Germline loops: CDR1 SGHRS, CDR2 YFSETQ. This chain's CDR3 is CASSAGSFNTEAFF. The CDR3 DNA reads as TGCGCCAGCAGCGCAGGGAGCTTCAACACTGAAGCTTTCTTT.

The chain combines TRBV6-1 with TRBJ1-5; D unclear. The V end lost 8 bases, the J end lost 2 bases, and 10 bases lay between the germline ends. Germline-derived CDR1 and CDR2 are MNHNS and SASEGT. This CDR3 has 13 residues. The CDR3 nucleotides are TGTGCCAGCGGGGAGGGAGGCAATCAGCCCCAGCATTTT. This encodes CASGEGGNQPQHF.

This clone was found a few times. The chain couples TRBV6-6 to TRBJ1-6; D unclear. The V and J ends lost 2 bases and 6 bases respectively, with 8 bases between them. CDR1 MNHNY and CDR2 SVGAGI come from the germline V gene (reference sequence). There are 14 residues in the CDR3. The CDR3 DNA reads as TGTGCCAGCAGTTACAAAGATTCTAATTCACCCCTCCACTTT. It encodes CASSYKDSNSPLHF.

This clone has a handful of counts. The J gene is TRBJ2-3, the V gene TRBV9; D uncertain. V shed 3 bases and J shed 8 bases, with 13 bases lying between them. Germline lookup yields CDR1 SGDLS and CDR2 YYNGEE. The CDR3 spans 13 residues. The CDR3 nucleotides are TGTGCCAGCAGCGAGATCTCGGGTTTTACGCAGTATTTT. Amino acid sequence: CASSEISGFTQYF.

J is TRBJ1-4 and V is TRBV29-1; D is uncertain. The CDR3 extends over 14 amino acids. V was shortened by 4 bases and J by 5 bases, with 14 bases between the two germline ends. Germline CDR1 reads SQVTM; CDR2 reads ANQGSEA. CDR3 nucleotides: TGCAGCGTTGCAATCCTTGGTCGGAATGAAAAACTGTTTTTT. Its translation: CSVAILGRNEKLFF.

V and J are TRBV5-1 and TRBJ2-7; 10 nucleotides agree with TRBD2. CDR1 is SGHRS, CDR2 YFSETQ, per germline. The ends lost 3 bases at V and 3 bases at J; junction bases unmatched: 3. The CDR3 is 14 residues long. This CDR3 is CASSSIAGGYEQYF. CDR3 nucleotides: TGCGCCAGCAGCTCCATAGCGGGGGGCTACGAGCAGTACTTC.

V and J are TRBV9 and TRBJ2-1; 13 nucleotides align to TRBD2. Germline CDR1 SGDLS, CDR2 YYNGEE. There are 15 residues in the CDR3. V lost 0 bases to trimming and J lost 10 bases; unmatched junction nucleotides: 4. The CDR3 DNA reads TGTGCCAGCAGCGTAGCGACGACTAGCGGGGGGGAGCAGTTCTTC. This gives the protein CASSVATTSGGEQFF.

The chain combines TRBV2 with TRBJ2-7; D uncertain. V lost 2 bases and J lost 0, with 8 bases in between. Germline CDR1 is SNHLY and CDR2 is FYNNEI. This CDR3 has 14 residues. The CDR3 region is CASSELENSYEQYF. The CDR3, as DNA: TGTGCCAGCAGTGAATTGGAAAACTCCTACGAGCAGTACTTC.